These T cell receptor beta chains were read from a single sample in a study of OX40 agonist ivuxolimab in advanced cancers. The data were produced by immunoSEQ multiplex PCR, yet TCRdb's version contains in-frame clones alone and is incomplete. The table records 75,000 to 80,000 clones, over 80% of them present only once. Here the sequenced sample was CD4+ or CD8+ T cells sorted from blood, taken in a trial of the OX40 agonist ivuxolimab. These receptors were taken from an adult with an advanced solid tumor such as melanoma, head and neck, liver or kidney cancer. Each CDR3 is given with its conserved first and last residue. D genes are given only for firm matches. The size field is filled for only some rows; it gives once, few, many or a size class.

cdr3_nt cdr3_aa v_call cdr3_length d_call clone_size j_call
TGCGCCAGCAGCTTGGATCCTTCCGGTAGCGGGAGTTGGGTTGAGCAGTTCTTC CASSLDPSGSGSWVEQFF TRBV5-1 18 TRBD2 once TRBJ2-1
TGTGCCAGCTCGGTACAGCTCTCTGGAAACACCATATATTTT CASSVQLSGNTIYF TRBV5-4 14 NA once TRBJ1-3
TGCGCCAGCAGCTTGGAGGTCTCGATGGTGACTGAAGCTTTCTTT CASSLEVSMVTEAFF TRBV5-1 15 NA NA TRBJ1-1
TGTGCCAGCTCACCACCTAATTACCCTGAAGCTTTCTTT CASSPPNYPEAFF TRBV18 13 NA NA TRBJ1-1
TGTGCCAGCAGCCCCGGGAAGGGAACTAGCACAGATACGCAGTATTTT CASSPGKGTSTDTQYF TRBV7-3 16 NA NA TRBJ2-3
TGTGCCAGCTCACAATTAGCCCGAGGTGACACTGAAGCTTTCTTT CASSQLARGDTEAFF TRBV18 15 NA NA TRBJ1-1
TGTGCCAGCAGTGCCCCGAGACAGAGAAGGGGAGGCTACACCTTC CASSAPRQRRGGYTF TRBV2 15 NA NA TRBJ1-2
TGTGCCAGCTCCCCTGGGACTAGTAGCTACAATGAGCAGTTCTTC CASSPGTSSYNEQFF TRBV18 15 TRBD2 NA TRBJ2-1
TGTGCCATCAGTGAGTCATGGGGGACTGGGGCCAACGTCCTGACTTTC CAISESWGTGANVLTF TRBV10-3 16 NA NA TRBJ2-6
TGTGCCATCAGTGAAACAGGGCAGCGGGGGGGGAATGAGCAGTTCTTC CAISETGQRGGNEQFF TRBV10-3 16 TRBD2 NA TRBJ2-1
TGTGCCAGCAGCGAATCAGGAGGGTTCATAATGAACACTGAAGCTTTCTTT CASSESGGFIMNTEAFF TRBV6-1 17 NA once TRBJ1-1
TGTGCCTGGAGTATTGGGACAGGGCGGAATTCACCCCTCCACTTT CAWSIGTGRNSPLHF TRBV30 15 TRBD1 many TRBJ1-6
TGTGCCAGTAGTATAGTGACGGGGGGCGAGCAGTACTTC CASSIVTGGEQYF TRBV19 13 TRBD2 NA TRBJ2-7
TGTGCCAGCCGGCCCCGGGAGCTCTCCTACGAGCAGTACTTC CASRPRELSYEQYF TRBV2 14 NA NA TRBJ2-7
TGTGCCAGCAGCTTAGTCGGTGCGGTGCTCTCCTACGAGCAGTACTTC CASSLVGAVLSYEQYF TRBV7-2 16 NA NA TRBJ2-7
TGCGCCAGCAGCCTGTACTACGAGCAGTACTTC CASSLYYEQYF TRBV5-1 11 NA NA TRBJ2-7
TGTGCCAGCTCACTTACTAGCGGGGGCACAGATACGCAGTATTTT CASSLTSGGTDTQYF TRBV18 15 TRBD2 NA TRBJ2-3
TGTGCCACCAGCAGAGAACAGGGGGCTAGAGATGGAGCTTTCTTT CATSREQGARDGAFF TRBV15 15 TRBD1 NA TRBJ1-1
TGTGCCAGCAGCATAAGACAGTCTGAAGCTTTCTTT CASSIRQSEAFF TRBV5-4 12 NA few TRBJ1-1
TGTGCCAGCTCACCGACAGGGGACTATGGCTACACCTTC CASSPTGDYGYTF TRBV18 13 TRBD1 few TRBJ1-2
TGTGCTAGTGGTTTCATGACTAGTTACGAGCAGTACTTC CASGFMTSYEQYF TRBV12-5 13 NA NA TRBJ2-7
TGTGCCAGCTCACCACCGGGACTAGCGGGACGGGGCACCGGGGAGCTGTTTTTT CASSPPGLAGRGTGELFF TRBV18 18 TRBD2 NA TRBJ2-2
TGTGCCACCAGCAAGGACAGGGTTCAAGAGACCCAGTACTTC CATSKDRVQETQYF TRBV15 14 TRBD1 NA TRBJ2-5
TGTGCCAGCAGTCGAGCAGGGGTCTATGGCTACACCTTC CASSRAGVYGYTF TRBV7-2 13 NA few TRBJ1-2
TGTGCCAGCAGCTTAACAGGGCCTAATGAAAAACTGTTTTTT CASSLTGPNEKLFF TRBV13 14 NA few TRBJ1-4
TGTGCCAGCAGCCAAGGAAACAGGGGGCGCAGAGGGTATGGCTACACCTTC CASSQGNRGRRGYGYTF TRBV14 17 TRBD1 NA TRBJ1-2
TGCAGCGTTGTTCGGTACAGGGACGGCTACACCTTC CSVVRYRDGYTF TRBV29-1 12 NA NA TRBJ1-2
TGCGCCAGCAGCTTGGTAGCAGTGAACTATGGCTACACCTTC CASSLVAVNYGYTF TRBV5-1 14 NA NA TRBJ1-2
TGTGCCAGCTCCTTGGGGGGGGTCACAGATACGCAGTATTTT CASSLGGVTDTQYF TRBV11-3 14 TRBD2 NA TRBJ2-3
TGTGCCAGCAGCTTAGGAGGGACATATAGAGATACGCAGTATTTT CASSLGGTYRDTQYF TRBV7-9 15 NA NA TRBJ2-3
TGTGCCAGCAGTGCGGAGTTGAACACTGAAGCTTTCTTT CASSAELNTEAFF TRBV7-6 13 NA NA TRBJ1-1
TGTGCCAGCAGCGTAGCAGGGTTTGGGGCCAACGTCCTGACTTTC CASSVAGFGANVLTF TRBV9 15 NA NA TRBJ2-6
TGTGCCAGCAGCGGGGGACTAGCGGGAGTGGGATCCTACGAGCAGTACTTC CASSGGLAGVGSYEQYF TRBV5-6 17 TRBD2 NA TRBJ2-7
TGTGCCAGCAGCCAAGATTTGGCGACCTCTTGGGAGACCCAGTACTTC CASSQDLATSWETQYF TRBV4-2 16 NA NA TRBJ2-5
TGCGCCAGCATGGGGCAACTCTCCACAGATACGCAGTATTTT CASMGQLSTDTQYF TRBV5-1 14 NA NA TRBJ2-3
TGTGCCAGCAGTTACTCGACGGGACAGGGGGACGGCGAGCAGTACTTC CASSYSTGQGDGEQYF TRBV6-6 16 TRBD1 NA TRBJ2-7
TGTGCCAGCAGTTTCTTCGGACAGGGGCATGAAAAACTGTTTTTT CASSFFGQGHEKLFF TRBV27 15 TRBD1 NA TRBJ1-4
TGTGCCAGCAGCGGCGGCATTCAGCCCCAGCATTTT CASSGGIQPQHF TRBV5-8 12 NA NA TRBJ1-5
TGCGCCAGCAGCCAAGGGGACAGGGAGGATGAAAAACTGTTTTTT CASSQGDREDEKLFF TRBV4-3 15 TRBD1 NA TRBJ1-4
TGTGCCAGCAGCTCAGGGGGCTGGGTGATCGAGCAGTACTTC CASSSGGWVIEQYF TRBV7-9 14 TRBD1 many TRBJ2-7
TGTGCCACCAGCAGATCGGGGACTAGCCCCGGGGAGCTGTTTTTT CATSRSGTSPGELFF TRBV15 15 TRBD2 NA TRBJ2-2
TGTGCCAGCACAGGGGGAAACGGCTATGGCTACACCTTC CASTGGNGYGYTF TRBV6-6 13 TRBD1 NA TRBJ1-2